This T cell receptor (beta chain) was obtained from a study of graft-versus-host responses after intestinal transplantation. Study details: For about three years after anti-thymocyte globulin induction, all recipients took tacrolimus and steroids. Notes on the study in general: High graft-versus-host to host-versus-graft clonal ratios were seen in allografts of patients with graft-donor T cell macrochimerism.

The CDR3 sequence is 16 residues long. V was trimmed by 5 bases and J by 7 bases, leaving 20 bases between them. Germline CDR1 SGHVS, CDR2 FQNEAQ. Clones were sequenced by immunoSEQ multiplex PCR, and TCRdb holds only the in-frame ones, with some missing. The table shows 99,000 or so clones, with 85% to 95% occurring only once. A single count supports this clone. Its specificity is not known. This sequence joins TRBV7-8 and TRBJ2-2; no clear D gene. The source is a human donor who was the organ donor for an intestinal transplant. Sequenced material: unstimulated CD8+ T cells sorted from spleen or lymph node cells, taken before transplant. DNA for the CDR3: TGTGCCAGCAGCCCAGATCTAGTCCGTTATATCGGGGAGCTGTTTTTT. It is translated as CASSPDLVRYIGELFF.